This TCR beta chain was recorded in a study of blood T cells in healthy people across ages. A note on this clonotype: Its specificity is not known.

Study-wide results and caveats: In long-lived donors, naive CD4+ cell counts and diversity exceeded those of aged donors.

Per germline, CDR1 LGHNA and CDR2 YSLEER. The CDR3 length is 16 residues. In terms of origin and age, donors were healthy Caucasian individuals from Russia aged about 6 to 90. The study isolated at least 6.5 million PBMCs from each sample. A J-beta primer mix and a sample-barcoded 5' primer were used in a second PCR of about 7 to 12 cycles. TCRdb itself ran the 5' RACE reads through MiXCR, one entry per CDR3 protein. In the table there are around 850,000 distinct CDR3 sequences, around 36% of which are singletons. The rearrangement uses TRBV4-3 and TRBJ2-5; D may be TRBD1 (5 bases). The DNA matches TRBJ2-7 better at its end, which makes the J call doubtful. Source material: blood. This TCR was sampled from a man younger than 35 in good health. CDR3 amino acids: CASSQDLRAGINEQYF. In nucleotides, the CDR3 is TGCGCCAGCAGCCAAGATCTCCGAGCAGGGATCAACGAGCAGTACTTC.